This T cell receptor (beta chain) was identified during a study of response to subunit inactivated influenza vaccine. TCRdb processed the RT-PCR reads anew with MiXCR; each CDR3 protein has one entry. The table records roughly 630,000 distinct CDR3 sequences, approximately 15% of them present only once. On this clonotype itself: The antigen is unknown.

General observations from the study: The authors suggested that few new T cells are recruited per seasonal influenza vaccination.

The material sequenced was PBMCs from blood, taken 14 days before vaccination. The clonotype comes from a man between 45 and 60 years old who received an inactivated influenza vaccine.

The CDR3 loop reads CASSLGTLRQTKTQYF. In DNA form, the CDR3 reads TGTGCCAGCAGCTTAGGGACCCTCCGGCAGACAAAGACCCAGTACTTC. The rearrangement uses TRBV7-2 and TRBJ2-5; D gene uncertain. The CDR3 has 16 amino acids. With 1 base removed from V and 6 bases from J, the gap between germline ends came to 18 bases. Germline V CDR1 and CDR2: SGHTA, FQGNSA.